The 14 T cell receptor beta chains listed next were all sequenced from one sample in a study of Graves' ophthalmopathy and Graves' hyperthyroidism. Amplification from RNA transcripts yielded the TCR beta CDR3 regions. RT-PCR with HTBI primers came first, then second-round multiplex PCR. One entry per CDR3 protein, called by TCRdb with MiXCR from the multiplex PCR reads. There are about 340,000 distinct CDR3 sequences in the sample; 15% to 20% occur only once, and around 12% lies in the top ten. Sequenced input: peripheral blood. The receptors derive from an adult man with Graves' ophthalmopathy.

In this sample, this clonotype turned up many times. The V call is TRBV28, the J call TRBJ2-7; a possible D gene is TRBD1 (6 bases). The CDR3 contains 15 residues. Germline CDR1 reads MDHEN; CDR2 reads SYDVKM. The germline V and J ends were trimmed by 7 bases and 0 bases, with 16 bases remaining between them. The CDR3 loop reads CASISRDTSSYEQYF. CDR3 bases: TGTGCCAGCATATCCCGGGACACGAGCTCCTACGAGCAGTACTTC.

This clonotype was recorded many times. The rearrangement uses TRBV6-5 and TRBJ1-1; 8 nucleotides line up with TRBD1. Trimming took 4 bases from V and 5 from J; bases not matched to a gene: 6. The germline V gene has CDR1 MNHEY and CDR2 SVGAGI. The CDR3 is 14 amino acids. The CDR3 DNA is TGTGCCAGCAGTTTAGCACAGGGGGGGACTGAAGCTTTCTTT. Protein: CASSLAQGGTEAFF.

In its sample, this clonotype was seen a few times. Since a much larger clone is just one base distant, this may be a read error. J is TRBJ2-5 and V is TRBV29-1; D ambiguous. Germline lookup yields CDR1 SQVTM and CDR2 ANQGSEA. CDR3 length equals 9 residues. For the CDR3, the DNA is TGCAGCGCCGGAGAGATCCAGTACTTC. Protein: CSAGEIQYF.

This clonotype came up many times. The V and J genes are TRBV28 and TRBJ2-7; possible D gene TRBD2, 6 bases. Deletions cut 6 bases from V and 3 bases from J, with 9 bases between. Looked up from germline, CDR1 is MDHEN and CDR2 is SYDVKM. The CDR3 sequence is 12 residues long. The CDR3 sequence is CASSPGGYEQYF. The CDR3 DNA reads as TGTGCCAGCAGCCCCGGGGGCTACGAGCAGTACTTC. The variable domain in full, with the rest retrieved from reference TRBV28 and TRBJ2-7, is DVKVTQSSRYLVKRTGEKVFLECVQDMDHENMFWYRQDPGLGLRLIYFSYDVKMKEKGDIPEGYSVSREKKERFSLILESASTNQTSMYLCASSPGGYEQYFGPGTRLTVT.

This clonotype has ten or more counts. The chain has TRBV7-8 and TRBJ2-6, with TRBD1 identical over 7 bases. J gave up 0 bases and V 9 bases, and 8 bases lay outside the gene matches. The CDR3 contains 16 residues. Germline values: CDR1 SGHVS, CDR2 FQNEAQ. CDR3 in DNA: TGTGCCAGTCGGTACAGGGGATACTCTGGGGCCAACGTCCTGACTTTC. Protein product: CASRYRGYSGANVLTF.

On this clonotype: A much bigger clone sits one base away, suggesting this may be a read error. The CDR3 protein is CAWRGRVSPYEQYF. The CDR3 nucleotides read TGTGCCTGGAGGGGCAGGGTGAGCCCCTACGAGCAGTACTTC. V and J are TRBV30 and TRBJ2-7; D is perhaps TRBD1 (5 bases). CDR3 length: 14 amino acids. Trimming cost V 3 bases and J 2 bases, with 14 bases left between them. The germline V gene encodes CDR1 GTSNPN and CDR2 SVGIG (reference sequence). Complete variable domain (other parts from reference TRBV30 and TRBJ2-7): SQTIHQWPATLVQPVGSPLSLECTVEGTSNPNLYWYRQAAGRGLQLLFYSVGIGQISSEVPQNLSASRPQDRQFILSSKKLLLSDSGFYLCAWRGRVSPYEQYFGPGTRLTVT.

This clonotype was seen many times. The V and J genes are TRBV5-1 and TRBJ2-4; 7 bases map to TRBD2. The CDR3 covers 13 residues. Per the germline V gene, CDR1 is SGHRS and CDR2 is YFSETQ. V shed 5 bases, J shed 7 bases, and the junction held 6 bases outside the gene matches. DNA of the CDR3: TGCGCCAGCAGTAGACGGGGGGACAACATTCAGTACTTC. Amino acids: CASSRRGDNIQYF.

This clonotype was observed at least ten times. This sequence joins TRBV10-3 and TRBJ2-5; 13 bases agree with TRBD2. Germline V gene lookup returns CDR1 ENHRY and CDR2 SYGVKD. Trimming took 3 bases from V and 5 from J; bases not matched to a gene: 9. CDR3 length: 17 amino acids. CDR3 in DNA: TGTGCCATCAGTGATCCGGGGACTAGCGGGATAAGTGAGACCCAGTACTTC. The encoded protein is CAISDPGTSGISETQYF.

This clonotype has at least ten counts. V and J are TRBV5-1 and TRBJ1-1, with D unresolved. The CDR3 has 15 amino acids. V lost 0 bases and J 1 base, leaving 10 bases between the germline ends. Germline CDR1 and CDR2: SGHRS and YFSETQ. CDR3 sequence: CASSLVLGENTEAFF. Here the CDR3 DNA reads TGCGCCAGCAGCTTGGTTCTTGGGGAGAACACTGAAGCTTTCTTT.

This clonotype was detected ten times or more. The chain links TRBV11-1 to TRBJ2-2; D is undetermined. V dropped 1 base and J dropped 7 bases, with 7 bases sitting between them. Looked up from germline, CDR1 is SGHAT and CDR2 is FQDESV (reference sequence). The CDR3 has 13 amino acids. CDR3 residues: CASSLGFGGELFF. The CDR3 DNA reads TGTGCCAGCAGCTTAGGCTTTGGCGGGGAGCTGTTTTTT.

This clonotype was observed many times. The chain is built from TRBV27 and TRBJ2-2; D gene ambiguous. The CDR3 is 14 residues long. Germline V gives CDR1 MNHEY, CDR2 SMNVEV (reference sequence). V lost 5 bases and J lost 5, with 12 bases in between. The CDR3 loop is CASSARDTTGELFF. CDR3 in DNA: TGTGCCAGCAGTGCCAGAGACACGACCGGGGAGCTGTTTTTT.

Many counts were recorded for this clonotype. The chain carries TRBV15 and TRBJ2-4; TRBD2 might be the D (5 bases). Germline V gene lookup returns CDR1 LNHNV and CDR2 YYDKDF (reference sequence). With 0 bases removed from V and 0 bases from J, the gap between germline ends came to 24 bases. This CDR3 has 21 residues. CDR3 loop: CATSRDLEDSSLGVAKNIQYF. In DNA form, the CDR3 reads TGTGCCACCAGCAGAGATCTAGAGGACTCGAGCTTGGGCGTAGCCAAAAACATTCAGTACTTC.

The chain couples TRBV15 to TRBJ2-7; D possibly corresponds to TRBD1 (5 bases). The V gene lost 0 bases and the J gene lost 6 bases, with 15 bases spanning the gap. The CDR3 covers 15 residues. Germline CDR1 and CDR2: LNHNV and YYDKDF (reference sequence). CDR3 bases: TGTGCCACCAGCAGAGACGGCCTAGGGGTGGTCGAGCAGTACTTC. It translates to CATSRDGLGVVEQYF.

This clonotype was seen at least ten times. This chain links TRBV6-2 or TRBV6-3 with TRBJ2-2; D ambiguous. There are 13 residues in the CDR3. CDR1 is MNHEY, CDR2 SVGEGT, per germline. Trimming shortened V by 2 bases and J by 5 bases, and 6 bases separated the two germline ends. CDR3 in amino acids: CASSYAVTGELFF. Written as DNA, the CDR3 is TGTGCCAGCAGTTACGCGGTGACCGGGGAGCTGTTTTTT.